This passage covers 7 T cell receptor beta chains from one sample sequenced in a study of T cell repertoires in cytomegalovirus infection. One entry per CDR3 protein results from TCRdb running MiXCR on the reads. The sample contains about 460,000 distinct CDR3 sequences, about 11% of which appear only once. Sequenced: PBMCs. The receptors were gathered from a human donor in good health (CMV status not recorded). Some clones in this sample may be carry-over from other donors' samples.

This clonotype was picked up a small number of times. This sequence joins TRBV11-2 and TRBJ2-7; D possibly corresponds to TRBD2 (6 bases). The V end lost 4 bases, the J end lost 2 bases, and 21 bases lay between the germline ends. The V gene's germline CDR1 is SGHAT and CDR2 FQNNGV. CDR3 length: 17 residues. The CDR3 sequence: CASSSIGNSGRPYEQYF. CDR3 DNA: TGTGCCAGCAGCTCCATCGGTAATAGCGGCAGGCCCTACGAGCAGTACTTC. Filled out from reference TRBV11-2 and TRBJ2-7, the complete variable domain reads EAGVAQSPRYKIIEKRQSVAFWCNPISGHATLYWYQQILGQGPKLLIQFQNNGVVDDSQLPKDRFSAERLKGVDSTLKIQPAKLEDSAVYLCASSSIGNSGRPYEQYFGPGTRLTVT.

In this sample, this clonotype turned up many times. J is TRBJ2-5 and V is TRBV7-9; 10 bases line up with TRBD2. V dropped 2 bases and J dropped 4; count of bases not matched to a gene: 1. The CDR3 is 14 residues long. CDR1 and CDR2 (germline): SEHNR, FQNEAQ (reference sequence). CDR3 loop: CASSLRLAGETQYF. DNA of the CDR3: TGTGCCAGCAGCTTAAGACTAGCGGGAGAGACCCAGTACTTC.

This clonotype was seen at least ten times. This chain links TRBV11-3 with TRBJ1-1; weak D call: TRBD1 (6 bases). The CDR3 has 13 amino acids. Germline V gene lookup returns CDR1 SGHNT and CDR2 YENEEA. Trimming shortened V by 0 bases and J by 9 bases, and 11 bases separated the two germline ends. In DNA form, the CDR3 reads TGTGCCAGCAGCTTAGATCCCGGGGGGCAAGCTTTCTTT. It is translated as CASSLDPGGQAFF.

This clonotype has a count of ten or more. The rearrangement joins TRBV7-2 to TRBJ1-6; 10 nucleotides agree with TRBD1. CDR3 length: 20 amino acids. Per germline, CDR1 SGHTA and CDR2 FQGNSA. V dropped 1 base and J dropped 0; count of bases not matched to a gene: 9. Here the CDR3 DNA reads TGTGCCAGCAGCTTAGAGGAGGGACAGGGGTTCAGCTCCTATAATTCACCCCTCCACTTT. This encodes CASSLEEGQGFSSYNSPLHF.

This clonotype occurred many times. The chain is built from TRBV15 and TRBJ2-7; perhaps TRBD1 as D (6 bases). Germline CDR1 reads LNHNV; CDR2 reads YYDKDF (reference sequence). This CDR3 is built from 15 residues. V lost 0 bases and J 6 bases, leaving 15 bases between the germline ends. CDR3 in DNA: TGTGCCACCAGCAGAGATCGAGGCCAGGGGTCCGAGCAGTACTTC. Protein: CATSRDRGQGSEQYF. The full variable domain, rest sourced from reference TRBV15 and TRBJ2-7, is DAMVIQNPRYQVTQFGKPVTLSCSQTLNHNVMYWYQQKSSQAPKLLFHYYDKDFNNEADTPDNFQSRRPNTSFCFLDIRSPGLGDTAMYLCATSRDRGQGSEQYFGPGTRLTVT.

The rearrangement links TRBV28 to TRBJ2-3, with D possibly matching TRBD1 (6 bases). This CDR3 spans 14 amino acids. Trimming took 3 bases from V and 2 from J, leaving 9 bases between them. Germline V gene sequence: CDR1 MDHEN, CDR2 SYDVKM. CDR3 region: CASSFRGTTDTQYF. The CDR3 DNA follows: TGTGCCAGCAGTTTCAGGGGAACCACAGATACGCAGTATTTT.

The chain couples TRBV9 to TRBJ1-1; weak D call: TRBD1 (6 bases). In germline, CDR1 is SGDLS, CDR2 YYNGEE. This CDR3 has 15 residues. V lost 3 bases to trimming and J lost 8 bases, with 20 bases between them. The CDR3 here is CASSARREDRKEAFF. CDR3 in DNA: TGTGCCAGCAGCGCGCGCCGGGAAGACAGGAAGGAAGCTTTCTTT.